This T cell receptor (beta chain) was obtained from a study of identical twins. Each CDR3 protein is one row after TCRdb ran MiXCR on the 5' RACE reads. The sample has around 690,000 distinct CDR3 sequences, around 21% seen once; the top ten hold about 4.3%. Between the trimmed V and J ends, which lost 4 bases and 4 bases, there was a span of 10 bases. The CDR3 loop spans 12 amino acids. Germline assignment: CDR1 DFQATT and CDR2 SNEGSKA (reference sequence). Notes on the study in general: Conclusions leaned on cross-sectional statistical analysis and did not track the same donors over time. Fewer insertions were carried by abundant cord blood beta clonotypes, but none was seen in memory repertoires.

This clonotype was counted only a few times. Its antigen is undetermined. In addition, the sample was reused for a study of T cells expressing NK-cell markers. That work states: Each TCR beta repertoire originated in sorted T cells that were CD3+CD56+NKG2C+, CD3+CD56+NKG2C- or CD3+CD56-NKG2C+. The sorts in several experiments were restricted to alpha-beta TCR T cells by an anti-gamma-delta TCR antibody.

Source material: PBMCs. The sequence derives from a woman aged 18 to 35 in good health. The chain joins TRBV20-1 to TRBJ2-5; TRBD1 might be the D (6 bases). The CDR3 DNA sequence: TGCAGTGCTAATAACAGGGTAGAGACCCAGTACTTC. It specifies CSANNRVETQYF.